The 23 T cell receptor beta chains listed next were all sequenced from one sample in a study of shared clonotypes between healthy human individuals. As defined, naive CD8 cells were CD45RO-negative and positively selected for CCR7, with terminally differentiated effector memory CD45RA+ cells excluded. Only in-frame clones appear in the TCRdb table, and some are missing; sequencing was by immunoSEQ multiplex PCR. The sample has about 2.1 million clones, 85% to 95% seen once. Sequenced sample: naive CD8+ T cells from PBMCs. The receptors come from a man aged 18 to 29 in good health. Some clones in this sample may be carry-over from other donors' samples.

The chain is built from TRBV19 and TRBJ2-1; a weak D match, TRBD1 (5 bases). Germline V CDR1 and CDR2: LNHDA, SQIVND (reference sequence). V shed 10 bases and J shed 5 bases, with 9 bases lying between them. The CDR3 contains 11 residues. CDR3: CATDRHNEQFF. The CDR3, as DNA: TGTGCCACCGACAGACACAATGAGCAGTTCTTC.

This chain uses TRBV7-9 with TRBJ1-5, with TRBD1 identical over 9 bases. Trimming removed 4 bases from V and 1 base from J; junction bases left unmatched: 5. CDR3 length equals 16 residues. Germline V lookup: CDR1 SEHNR, CDR2 FQNEAQ (reference sequence). DNA of the CDR3: TGTGCCAGCAGCTCTAACAGGGGGCTAAGCAATCAGCCCCAGCATTTT. Its protein is CASSSNRGLSNQPQHF.

The J gene is TRBJ1-4, the V gene TRBV6-6; D is possibly TRBD1 (5 bases). The CDR3 is made up of 16 amino acids. Germline loops: CDR1 MNHNY, CDR2 SVGAGI (reference sequence). V lost 0 bases and J lost 8, with 16 bases in between. CDR3 DNA: TGTGCCAGCAGTTACTCTCTCGCCTATAGGGGAGAAAAACTGTTTTTT. This gives the protein CASSYSLAYRGEKLFF.

This clone turned up a few times. CDR3 in amino acids: CASSEGFSNQPQHF. The CDR3 DNA is TGTGCCAGCAGTGAAGGCTTCAGCAATCAGCCCCAGCATTTT. The chain links TRBV2 to TRBJ1-5; D remains unclear. CDR3 size: 14 residues. In germline, CDR1 is SNHLY, CDR2 FYNNEI. Trimming took off 1 base at V and 1 base at J, with 5 bases between the two ends.

This clone was counted once. The CDR3 spells CASSLSSGSLNEQYF. The DNA of the CDR3 is TGCGCCAGCAGCTTGTCTAGCGGGAGTTTGAACGAGCAGTACTTC. This sequence joins TRBV5-1 and TRBJ2-7; TRBD2 matches at 10 bases. This CDR3 comprises 15 residues. CDR1 is SGHRS, CDR2 YFSETQ, per germline. V was pared by 1 base and J by 5 bases, with 6 bases of the junction left unmatched.

The sample holds a few counts of this clone. Other DNA sequences in the same sample also yield this CDR3. The chain employs TRBV9 and TRBJ1-1; D possibly corresponds to TRBD1 (5 bases). Trimming took off 0 bases at V and 3 bases at J, with 6 bases between the two ends. Germline V gene lookup returns CDR1 SGDLS and CDR2 YYNGEE. The CDR3 has 13 amino acids. CDR3 amino acids: CASSVGQYTEAFF. In DNA form, the CDR3 reads TGTGCCAGCAGCGTAGGACAGTACACTGAAGCTTTCTTT.

This sequence joins TRBV9 and TRBJ2-1, with D possibly being TRBD2 (6 bases). The germline V and J ends were trimmed by 3 bases and 8 bases, with 15 bases remaining between them. The CDR3 extends over 14 amino acids. Germline lookup yields CDR1 SGDLS and CDR2 YYNGEE. DNA for the CDR3: TGTGCCAGCAGCGCCCAGCGACTAGTGGATGAGCAGTTCTTC. Translated: CASSAQRLVDEQFF.

The chain has TRBV5-6 and TRBJ2-1; 7 nucleotides match TRBD2. The CDR3 is made up of 16 amino acids. After removal of 1 base from V and 1 base from J, the junction contained 5 bases not matched to a gene. The germline gives CDR1 SGHDT, CDR2 YYEEEE. CDR3 DNA sequence: TGTGCCAGCAGCTTGTGGGAAGCGGGATCCTACAATGAGCAGTTCTTC. It translates to CASSLWEAGSYNEQFF.

The V and J genes are TRBV5-1 and TRBJ2-7; 8 bases line up with TRBD2. V was pared by 4 bases and J by 2 bases, with 14 bases of the junction left unmatched. The CDR3 length is 17 residues. Per germline, CDR1 SGHRS and CDR2 YFSETQ. The CDR3 here is CASSPESGGSDPYEQYF. In DNA form, the CDR3 reads TGCGCCAGCAGCCCGGAGAGCGGGGGCTCCGACCCCTACGAGCAGTACTTC.

V usage is TRBV6-1 and J usage is TRBJ2-5, with unresolved D. The CDR3 has 14 residues. Trimming pared 1 base from V and 3 bases from J, leaving 9 bases between. Germline values: CDR1 MNHNS, CDR2 SASEGT. This CDR3 reads CASSEVADEETQYF. CDR3 coding DNA: TGTGCCAGCAGTGAAGTAGCTGATGAAGAGACCCAGTACTTC.

The table lists this clone with a count of one. Other DNA sequences in the sample encode the same CDR3. The chain combines TRBV9 with TRBJ1-2; D is unclear. V lost 2 bases to trimming and J lost 2 bases, with 7 bases between them. This CDR3 is built from 13 residues. The germline CDR1 and CDR2 sequences are SGDLS and YYNGEE. CDR3 protein: CASSVRQNYGYTF. CDR3 nucleotide sequence: TGTGCCAGCAGCGTGCGGCAGAACTATGGCTACACCTTC.

This chain uses TRBV2 with TRBJ1-2; a possible D gene is TRBD1 (5 bases). Trimming cost V 7 bases and J 3 bases, with 15 bases left between them. The CDR3 consists of 14 residues. Germline V lookup: CDR1 SNHLY, CDR2 FYNNEI. This CDR3 is CASTPGDEDYGYTF. In DNA, the CDR3 is TGTGCCAGCACCCCTGGGGACGAGGACTATGGCTACACCTTC. The variable domain in full, completed from reference TRBV2 and TRBJ1-2, reads EPEVTQTPSHQVTQMGQEVILRCVPISNHLYFYWYRQILGQKVEFLVSFYNNEISEKSEIFDDQFSVERPDGSNFTLKIRSTKLEDSAMYFCASTPGDEDYGYTFGSGTRLTVV.

The genes are TRBV4-2 and TRBJ2-3; TRBD2 matches 8 bases. There are 18 residues in the CDR3. V lost 0 bases, J lost 3 bases, and 11 bases stayed unmatched. CDR1 is LGHNA, CDR2 YNFKEQ, per germline. The CDR3 here is CASSQDAPGGVSTDTQYF. CDR3 coding DNA: TGTGCCAGCAGCCAAGATGCACCGGGGGGGGTTAGTACAGATACGCAGTATTTT.

This chain links TRBV27 with TRBJ2-3, with TRBD2 matching 12 bases. Germline-derived CDR1 and CDR2 are MNHEY and SMNVEV (reference sequence). The ends lost 4 bases at V and 4 bases at J; junction bases unmatched: 6. The CDR3 spans 16 residues. The CDR3 nucleotides are TGTGCCAGCAGTTGGGGACTAGCGGGTCACCCAGATACGCAGTATTTT. This codes for CASSWGLAGHPDTQYF.

Of note for this clone: This specimen includes other DNA sequences encoding the same CDR3. The chain recombines TRBV2 with TRBJ1-5; TRBD1 matches at 7 bases. V dropped 6 bases and J dropped 1; count of bases not matched to a gene: 3. The CDR3 spans 14 residues. Germline V lookup: CDR1 SNHLY, CDR2 FYNNEI. Here the CDR3 DNA reads TGTGCCAGCAGCCCGACAGGGAGCAATCAGCCCCAGCATTTT. Translation gives CASSPTGSNQPQHF. The whole variable domain, remainder taken from reference TRBV2 and TRBJ1-5, is EPEVTQTPSHQVTQMGQEVILRCVPISNHLYFYWYRQILGQKVEFLVSFYNNEISEKSEIFDDQFSVERPDGSNFTLKIRSTKLEDSAMYFCASSPTGSNQPQHFGDGTRLSIL.

The chain uses TRBV2 and TRBJ2-7, with 9 bases that match TRBD2. Germline CDR1 is SNHLY and CDR2 is FYNNEI. The trim removed 0 bases at V and 5 bases at J, leaving 8 bases unmatched. This CDR3 comprises 16 residues. The CDR3 here is CASSEARSGSRDEQYF. CDR3 nucleotide sequence: TGTGCCAGCAGTGAAGCGCGTAGCGGGAGCAGGGACGAGCAGTACTTC.

V usage is TRBV27 and J usage is TRBJ2-1, with a possible D match to TRBD1 (5 bases). Between the trimmed V and J ends, which lost 4 bases and 2 bases, there was a span of 12 bases. This CDR3 region has 15 residues. Germline assignment: CDR1 MNHEY and CDR2 SMNVEV (reference sequence). CDR3 bases: TGTGCCAGCAGTTCGTTTGGGGCTACCTACAATGAGCAGTTCTTC. It codes for CASSSFGATYNEQFF.

The V gene is TRBV28, the J gene TRBJ2-5; the match to TRBD2 covers 8 bases. The CDR3 is 17 residues long. The germline gives CDR1 MDHEN, CDR2 SYDVKM. V lost 8 bases and J lost 5; bases outside the gene matches: 19. This CDR3 reads CASRTRETGGPRETQYF. In DNA form, the CDR3 reads TGTGCCAGCCGAACCCGGGAGACGGGAGGGCCGAGGGAGACCCAGTACTTC. The full variable domain, rest sourced from reference TRBV28 and TRBJ2-5, is DVKVTQSSRYLVKRTGEKVFLECVQDMDHENMFWYRQDPGLGLRLIYFSYDVKMKEKGDIPEGYSVSREKKERFSLILESASTNQTSMYLCASRTRETGGPRETQYFGPGTRLLVL.

The chain links TRBV27 to TRBJ2-7; TRBD2 might be the D (7 bases). The CDR3 contains 14 residues. Trimming left V 6 bases short and J 7 bases short, with 19 bases between. Germline V gene sequence: CDR1 MNHEY, CDR2 SMNVEV (reference sequence). The CDR3 reads CASSLTGGQREQYF. Here the CDR3 DNA reads TGTGCCAGCAGCCTTACCGGGGGGCAGCGGGAGCAGTACTTC.

The CDR3 DNA reads TGTGCCACCGGTCGATCGCTTAACACCGGGGAGCTGTTTTTT. It yields the protein CATGRSLNTGELFF. This sequence joins TRBV15 and TRBJ2-2; D not resolved. V was cut by 8 bases and J by 2 bases, with 12 bases left in between. This CDR3 has 14 residues. Per germline, CDR1 LNHNV and CDR2 YYDKDF (reference sequence). The whole variable domain, remainder taken from reference TRBV15 and TRBJ2-2, is DAMVIQNPRYQVTQFGKPVTLSCSQTLNHNVMYWYQQKSSQAPKLLFHYYDKDFNNEADTPDNFQSRRPNTSFCFLDIRSPGLGDTAMYLCATGRSLNTGELFFGEGSRLTVL.

V and J are TRBV14 and TRBJ2-3, with D unresolved. Germline assignment: CDR1 SGHDN and CDR2 FVKESK. V was shortened by 4 bases and J by 0 bases, with 8 bases between the two germline ends. This CDR3 is built from 14 residues. The CDR3 coding sequence is TGTGCCAGCAGCCCGGTGACAAGCACAGATACGCAGTATTTT. It codes for CASSPVTSTDTQYF.

This chain uses TRBV2 with TRBJ1-2, with 9 bases that match TRBD1. V was clipped by 9 bases and J by 7 bases; unmatched bases: 12. The V gene's germline CDR1 is SNHLY and CDR2 FYNNEI. The length of the CDR3 is 14 residues. DNA of the CDR3: TGTGCCAGGTCGAACCGCGACAGGGGGGGTGGCTACACCTTC. Its protein product is CARSNRDRGGGYTF.

The V and J genes are TRBV5-1 and TRBJ1-2; 8 positions agree with TRBD1. The V and J ends lost 0 bases and 4 bases, in that order; junction bases with no gene match: 2. In germline, CDR1 is SGHRS, CDR2 YFSETQ. The CDR3 runs to 14 residues. For the CDR3, the DNA is TGCGCCAGCAGCTTGGGACAGGGGAGCTATGGCTACACCTTC. It is translated as CASSLGQGSYGYTF.